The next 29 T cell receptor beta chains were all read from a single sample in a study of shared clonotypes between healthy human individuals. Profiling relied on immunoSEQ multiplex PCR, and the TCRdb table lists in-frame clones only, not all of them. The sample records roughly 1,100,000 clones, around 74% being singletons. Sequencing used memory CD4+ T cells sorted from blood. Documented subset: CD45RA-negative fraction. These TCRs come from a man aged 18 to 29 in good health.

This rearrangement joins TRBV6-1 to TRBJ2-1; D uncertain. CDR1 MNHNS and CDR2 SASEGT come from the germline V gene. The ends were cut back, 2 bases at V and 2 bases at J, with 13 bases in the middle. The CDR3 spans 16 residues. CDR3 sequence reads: CASSEIGGAPYNEQFF. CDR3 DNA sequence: TGTGCCAGCAGTGAAATCGGCGGCGCCCCCTACAATGAGCAGTTCTTC.

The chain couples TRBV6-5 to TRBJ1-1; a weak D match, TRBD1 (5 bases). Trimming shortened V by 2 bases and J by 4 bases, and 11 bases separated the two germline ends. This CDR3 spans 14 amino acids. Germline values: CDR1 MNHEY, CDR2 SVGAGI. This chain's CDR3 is CASSYSQGITEAFF. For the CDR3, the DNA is TGTGCCAGCAGTTACAGTCAGGGCATCACTGAAGCTTTCTTT.

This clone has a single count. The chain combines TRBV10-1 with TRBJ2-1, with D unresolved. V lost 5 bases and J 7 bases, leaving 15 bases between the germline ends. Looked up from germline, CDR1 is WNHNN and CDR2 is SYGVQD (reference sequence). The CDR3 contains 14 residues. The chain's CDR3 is CASSRRADENEQFF. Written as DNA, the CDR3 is TGCGCCAGCAGTCGCCGGGCAGATGAAAATGAGCAGTTCTTC.

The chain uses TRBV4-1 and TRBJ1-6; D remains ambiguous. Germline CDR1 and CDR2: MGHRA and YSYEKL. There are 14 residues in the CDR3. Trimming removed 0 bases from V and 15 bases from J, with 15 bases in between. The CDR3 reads CASSQESQAGNLHF. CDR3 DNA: TGCGCCAGCAGCCAAGAAAGCCAGGCGGGTAACCTCCACTTT.

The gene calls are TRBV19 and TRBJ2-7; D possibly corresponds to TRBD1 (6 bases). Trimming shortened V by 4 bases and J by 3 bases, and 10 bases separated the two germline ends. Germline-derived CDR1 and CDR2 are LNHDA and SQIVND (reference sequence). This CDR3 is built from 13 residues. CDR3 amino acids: CASSNRVNYEQYF. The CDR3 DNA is TGTGCCAGTAGTAACAGGGTGAACTACGAGCAGTACTTC.

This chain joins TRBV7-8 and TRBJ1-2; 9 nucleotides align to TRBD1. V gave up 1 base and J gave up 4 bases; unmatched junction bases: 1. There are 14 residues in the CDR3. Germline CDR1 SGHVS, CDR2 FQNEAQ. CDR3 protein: CASSLETGGYGYTF. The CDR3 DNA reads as TGTGCCAGCAGCTTAGAGACAGGGGGCTATGGCTACACCTTC.

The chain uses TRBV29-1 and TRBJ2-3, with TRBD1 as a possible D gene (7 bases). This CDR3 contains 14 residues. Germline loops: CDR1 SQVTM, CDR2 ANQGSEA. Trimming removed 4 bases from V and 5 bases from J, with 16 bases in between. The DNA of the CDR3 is TGCAGCGTTGGGGCAGGGGGGCTGGTAGATACGCAGTATTTT. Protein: CSVGAGGLVDTQYF.

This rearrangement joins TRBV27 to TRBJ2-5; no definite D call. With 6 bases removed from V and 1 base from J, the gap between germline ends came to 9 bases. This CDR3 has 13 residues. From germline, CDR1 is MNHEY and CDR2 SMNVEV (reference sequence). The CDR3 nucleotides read TGTGCCAGCAGGTCCGACACCCAAGAGACCCAGTACTTC. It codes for CASRSDTQETQYF.

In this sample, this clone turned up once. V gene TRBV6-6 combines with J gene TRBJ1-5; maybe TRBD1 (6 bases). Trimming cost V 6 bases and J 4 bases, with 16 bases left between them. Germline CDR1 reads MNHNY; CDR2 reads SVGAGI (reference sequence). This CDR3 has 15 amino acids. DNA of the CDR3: TGTGCCAGCAGCCAGAGGGGGAACGCGAATCAGCCCCAGCATTTT. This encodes CASSQRGNANQPQHF.

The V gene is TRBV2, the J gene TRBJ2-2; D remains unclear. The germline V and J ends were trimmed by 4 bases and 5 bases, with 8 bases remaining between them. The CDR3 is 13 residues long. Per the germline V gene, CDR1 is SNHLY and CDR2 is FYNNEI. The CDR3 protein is CASSVGWTGELFF. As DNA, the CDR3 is TGTGCCAGCAGTGTAGGCTGGACCGGGGAGCTGTTTTTT.

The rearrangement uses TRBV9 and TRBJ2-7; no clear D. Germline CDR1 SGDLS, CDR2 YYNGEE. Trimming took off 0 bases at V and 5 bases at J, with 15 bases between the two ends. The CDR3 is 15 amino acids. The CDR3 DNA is TGTGCCAGCAGCGTAGAAACAGCTCGTCCCCACGAGCAGTACTTC. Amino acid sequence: CASSVETARPHEQYF.

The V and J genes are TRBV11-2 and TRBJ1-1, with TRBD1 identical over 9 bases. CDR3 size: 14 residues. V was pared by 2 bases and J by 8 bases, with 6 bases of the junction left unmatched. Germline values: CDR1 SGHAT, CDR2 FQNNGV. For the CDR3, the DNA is TGTGCCAGCAGCTTACAGCCCGGGACAGGGGAAGCTTTCTTT. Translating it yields CASSLQPGTGEAFF.

The CDR3 nucleotides read TGTGCCAGCGGGACAGGGATGAATTCACCCCTCCACTTT. It is translated as CASGTGMNSPLHF. The genes are TRBV6-5 and TRBJ1-6; 9 bases match TRBD1. Germline CDR1 is MNHEY and CDR2 is SVGAGI. The J segment lost 7 bases and the V segment lost 8 bases, leaving 3 bases of the junction unmatched. The CDR3 contains 13 residues.

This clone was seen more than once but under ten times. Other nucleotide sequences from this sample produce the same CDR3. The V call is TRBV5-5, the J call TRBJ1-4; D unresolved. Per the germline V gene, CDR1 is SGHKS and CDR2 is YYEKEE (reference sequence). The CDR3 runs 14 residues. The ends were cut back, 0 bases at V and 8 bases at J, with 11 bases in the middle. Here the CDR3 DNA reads TGTGCCAGCAGCTTGGCCACGACGAACGAAAAACTGTTTTTT. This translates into CASSLATTNEKLFF.

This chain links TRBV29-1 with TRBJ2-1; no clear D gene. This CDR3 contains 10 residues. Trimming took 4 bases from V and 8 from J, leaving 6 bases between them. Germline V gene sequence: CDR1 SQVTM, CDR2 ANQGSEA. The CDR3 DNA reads TGCAGCGTTGGTTCCTATGAGCAGTTCTTC. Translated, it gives CSVGSYEQFF.

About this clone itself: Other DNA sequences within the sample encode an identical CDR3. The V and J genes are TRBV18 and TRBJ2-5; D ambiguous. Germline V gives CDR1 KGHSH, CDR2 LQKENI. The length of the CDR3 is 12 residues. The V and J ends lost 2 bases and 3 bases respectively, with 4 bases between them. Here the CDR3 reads CASSPFEETQYF. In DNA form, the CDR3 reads TGTGCCAGCTCACCATTTGAAGAGACCCAGTACTTC.

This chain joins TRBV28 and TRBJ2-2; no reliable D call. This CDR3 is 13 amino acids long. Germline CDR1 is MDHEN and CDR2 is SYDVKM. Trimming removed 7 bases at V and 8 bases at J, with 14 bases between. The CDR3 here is CASIWRDRGELFF. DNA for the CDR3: TGTGCCAGCATTTGGCGCGACCGAGGGGAGCTGTTTTTT.

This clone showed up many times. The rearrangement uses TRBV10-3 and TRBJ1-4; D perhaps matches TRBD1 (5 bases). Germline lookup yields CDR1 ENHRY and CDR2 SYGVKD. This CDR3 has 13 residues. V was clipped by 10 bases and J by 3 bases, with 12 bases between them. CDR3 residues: CATADKSNEKLFF. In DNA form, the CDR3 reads TGTGCCACCGCGGACAAGTCTAATGAAAAACTGTTTTTT.

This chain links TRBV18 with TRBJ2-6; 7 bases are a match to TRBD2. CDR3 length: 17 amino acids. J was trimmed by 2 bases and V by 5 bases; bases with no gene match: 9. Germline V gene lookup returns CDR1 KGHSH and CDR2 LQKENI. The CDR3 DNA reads TGTGCCAGCTCATCCGGACCAGGGAGGGCTGGGGCCAACGTCCTGACTTTC. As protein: CASSSGPGRAGANVLTF.

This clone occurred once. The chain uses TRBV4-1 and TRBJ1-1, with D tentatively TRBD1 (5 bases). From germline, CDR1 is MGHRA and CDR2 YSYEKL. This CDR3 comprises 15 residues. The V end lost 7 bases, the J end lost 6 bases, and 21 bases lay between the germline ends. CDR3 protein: CASIGYQGPGAEAFF. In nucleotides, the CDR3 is TGCGCCAGCATTGGATATCAGGGACCGGGGGCTGAAGCTTTCTTT.

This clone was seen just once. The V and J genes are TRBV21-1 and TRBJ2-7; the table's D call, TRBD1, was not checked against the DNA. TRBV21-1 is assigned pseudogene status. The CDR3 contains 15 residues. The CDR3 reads CASSSTGTGISEQYF. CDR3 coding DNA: TGTGCCAGCAGTTCGACCGGGACAGGAATTTCCGAGCAGTACTTC.

The CDR3 loop reads CASSEAPAGQPQHF. CDR3 DNA sequence: TGTGCCAGCAGCGAGGCCCCAGCGGGTCAGCCCCAGCATTTT. This chain connects TRBV9 to TRBJ1-5; D gene uncertain. This CDR3 has 14 residues. Germline lookup yields CDR1 SGDLS and CDR2 YYNGEE. V was trimmed by 3 bases and J by 6 bases, leaving 13 bases between them.

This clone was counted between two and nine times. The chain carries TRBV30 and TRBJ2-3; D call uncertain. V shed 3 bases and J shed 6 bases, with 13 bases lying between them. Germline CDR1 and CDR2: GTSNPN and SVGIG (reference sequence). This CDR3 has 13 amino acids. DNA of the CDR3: TGTGCCTGGAGCAAAAATCCCCCCGATACGCAGTATTTT. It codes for CAWSKNPPDTQYF.

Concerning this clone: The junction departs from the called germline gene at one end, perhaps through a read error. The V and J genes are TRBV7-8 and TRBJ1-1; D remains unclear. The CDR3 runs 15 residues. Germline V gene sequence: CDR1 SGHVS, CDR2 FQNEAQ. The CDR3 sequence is CASSLAMAMKTEAFF. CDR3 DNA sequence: TGTGCCAGCAGCTTAGCCATGGCCATGAAGACTGAAGCTTTCTTT. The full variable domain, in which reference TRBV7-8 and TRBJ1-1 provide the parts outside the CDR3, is GAGVSQSPRYKVAKRGQDVALRCDPISGHVSLFWYQQALGQGPEFLTYFQNEAQLDKSGLPSDRFFAERPEGSVSTLKIQRTQQEDSAVYLCASSLAMAMKTEAFFGQGTRLTVV.

CDR3 in DNA: TGTGCCAGCAGCCCCGGGAGGGTAAATCAGCCCCAGCATTTT. Translation: CASSPGRVNQPQHF. The chain has TRBV21-1 and TRBJ1-5. TRBV21-1 constitutes a pseudogene. The length of the CDR3 is 14 residues.

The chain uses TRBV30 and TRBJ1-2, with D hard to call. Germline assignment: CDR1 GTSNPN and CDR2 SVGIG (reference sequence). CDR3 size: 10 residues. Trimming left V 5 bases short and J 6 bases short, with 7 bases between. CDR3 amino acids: CAWLSDGYTF. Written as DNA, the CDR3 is TGTGCCTGGCTAAGTGATGGCTACACCTTC.

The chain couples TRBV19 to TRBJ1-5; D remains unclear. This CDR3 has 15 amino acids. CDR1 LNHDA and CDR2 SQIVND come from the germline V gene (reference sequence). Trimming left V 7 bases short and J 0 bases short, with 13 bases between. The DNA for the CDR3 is TGTGCCAGTACCCCTAGTAGATATAGCAATCAGCCCCAGCATTTT. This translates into CASTPSRYSNQPQHF.

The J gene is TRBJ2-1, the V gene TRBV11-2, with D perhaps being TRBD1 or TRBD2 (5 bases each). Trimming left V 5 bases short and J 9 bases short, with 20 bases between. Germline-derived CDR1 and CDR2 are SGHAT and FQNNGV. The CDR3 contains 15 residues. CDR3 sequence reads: CASSPRVSRDGEQFF. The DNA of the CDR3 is TGTGCCAGCAGCCCCAGGGTATCCCGGGATGGTGAGCAGTTCTTC.

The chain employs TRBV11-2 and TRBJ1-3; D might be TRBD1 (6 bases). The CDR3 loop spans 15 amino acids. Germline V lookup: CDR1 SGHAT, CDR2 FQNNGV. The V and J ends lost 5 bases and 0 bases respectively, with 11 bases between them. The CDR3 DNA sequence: TGTGCCAGCAGCCCCGACAGGAGCTCTGGAAACACCATATATTTT. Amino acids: CASSPDRSSGNTIYF.